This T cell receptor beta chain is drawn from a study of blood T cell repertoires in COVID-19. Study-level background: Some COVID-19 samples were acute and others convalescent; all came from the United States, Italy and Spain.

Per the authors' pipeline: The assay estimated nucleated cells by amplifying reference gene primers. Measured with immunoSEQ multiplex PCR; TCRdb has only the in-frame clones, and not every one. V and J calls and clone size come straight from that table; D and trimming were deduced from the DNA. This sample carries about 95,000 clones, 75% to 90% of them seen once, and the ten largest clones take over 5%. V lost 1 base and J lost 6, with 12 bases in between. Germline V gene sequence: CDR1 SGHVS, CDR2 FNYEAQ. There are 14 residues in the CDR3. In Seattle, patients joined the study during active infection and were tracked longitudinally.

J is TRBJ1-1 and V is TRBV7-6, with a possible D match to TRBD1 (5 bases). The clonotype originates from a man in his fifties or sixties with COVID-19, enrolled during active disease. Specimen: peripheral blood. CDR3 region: CASSLEDGGAEAFF. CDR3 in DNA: TGTGCCAGCAGCTTAGAGGATGGGGGGGCTGAAGCTTTCTTT.